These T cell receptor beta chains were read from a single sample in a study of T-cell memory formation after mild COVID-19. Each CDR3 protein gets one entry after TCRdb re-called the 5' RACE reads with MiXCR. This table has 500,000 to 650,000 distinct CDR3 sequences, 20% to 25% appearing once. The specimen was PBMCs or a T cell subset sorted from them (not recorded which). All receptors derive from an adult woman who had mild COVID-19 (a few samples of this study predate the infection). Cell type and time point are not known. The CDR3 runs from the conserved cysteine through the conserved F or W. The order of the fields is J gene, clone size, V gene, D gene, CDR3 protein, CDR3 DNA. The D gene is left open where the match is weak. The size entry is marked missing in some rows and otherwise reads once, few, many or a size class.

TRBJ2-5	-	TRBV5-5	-	CASSPKGGEVRTQYF	TGTGCCAGCAGCCCGAAGGGGGGCGAGGTTCGGACCCAGTACTTC
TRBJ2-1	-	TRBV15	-	CATSSRTGNNEQFF	TGTGCCACCAGCTCCCGGACCGGCAACAATGAGCAGTTCTTC
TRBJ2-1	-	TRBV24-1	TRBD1	CATSDPGQGISEQFF	TGTGCCACCAGTGACCCTGGACAGGGCATAAGTGAGCAGTTCTTC
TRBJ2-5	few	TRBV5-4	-	CASSLKAQETQYF	TGTGCCAGCAGCTTGAAAGCACAAGAGACCCAGTACTTC
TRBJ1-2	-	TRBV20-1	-	CSARGLYGYTF	TGCAGTGCCAGGGGACTTTATGGCTACACCTTC
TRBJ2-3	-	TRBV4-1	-	CASSQVPGPQSRRTQYF	TGCGCCAGCAGCCAAGTACCCGGGCCCCAGTCTCGGCGTACGCAGTATTTT
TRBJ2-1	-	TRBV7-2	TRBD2	CASSLVGGRASSYNEQFF	TGTGCCAGCAGCTTAGTGGGCGGGAGGGCCAGCTCCTACAATGAGCAGTTCTTC
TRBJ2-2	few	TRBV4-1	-	CASSASWTDGELFF	TGCGCCAGCAGCGCCTCGTGGACCGACGGGGAGCTGTTTTTT
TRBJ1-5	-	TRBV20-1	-	CSARVWGEQGVRPQHF	TGCAGTGCTAGAGTTTGGGGGGAACAGGGAGTTCGGCCCCAGCATTTT
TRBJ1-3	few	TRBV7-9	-	CASSDLERLSGNTIYF	TGTGCCAGCAGCGACCTTGAAAGACTCTCTGGAAACACCATATATTTT
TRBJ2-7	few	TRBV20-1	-	CSASTSEREQYF	TGCAGTGCTAGTACATCGGAACGTGAGCAGTACTTC
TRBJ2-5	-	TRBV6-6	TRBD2	CASSYSPTSAGRETQYF	TGTGCCAGCAGTTATAGCCCCACTAGCGCGGGACGGGAGACCCAGTACTTC
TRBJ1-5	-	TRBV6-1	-	CATLKGSNQPQHF	TGTGCCACTCTCAAGGGTAGCAATCAGCCCCAGCATTTT
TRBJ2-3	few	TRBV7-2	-	CASSLRAPSTDTQYF	TGTGCCAGCAGCTTACGGGCCCCTAGCACAGATACGCAGTATTTT
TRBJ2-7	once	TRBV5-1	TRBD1	CASSVQSGTGSYEQYF	TGCGCCAGCAGCGTACAATCCGGGACAGGCTCCTACGAGCAGTACTTC
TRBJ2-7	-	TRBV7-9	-	CASGTDGTYEQYF	TGTGCCAGCGGCACTGACGGAACCTACGAGCAGTACTTC
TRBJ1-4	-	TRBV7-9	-	CASSGGPLTNEKLFF	TGTGCCAGCAGCGGCGGACCGTTAACTAATGAAAAACTGTTTTTT
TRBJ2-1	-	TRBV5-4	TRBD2	CASSYGGGAPGNEQFF	TGTGCCAGCAGTTATGGCGGGGGGGCACCAGGAAATGAGCAGTTCTTC
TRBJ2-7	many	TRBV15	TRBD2	CATSREASGGYEQYF	TGTGCCACCAGCAGAGAGGCTAGCGGGGGCTACGAGCAGTACTTC
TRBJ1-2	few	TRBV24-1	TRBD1	CATSDTPGQGGYGYTF	TGTGCCACCAGTGACACCCCGGGACAGGGTGGCTATGGCTACACCTTC
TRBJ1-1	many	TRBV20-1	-	CSAREHRAEAFF	TGCAGTGCTAGAGAACATAGGGCTGAAGCTTTCTTT
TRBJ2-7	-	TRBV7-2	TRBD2	CASSKRTSGREFGSYEQYF	TGTGCCAGCAGCAAGCGGACTAGCGGGAGGGAATTTGGGTCCTACGAGCAGTACTTC
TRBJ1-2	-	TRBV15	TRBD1	CATSRDGRGNYGYTF	TGTGCCACCAGCAGAGACGGCAGGGGGAACTATGGCTACACCTTC
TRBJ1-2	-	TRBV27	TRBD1	CASSTGQGGYTF	TGTGCCAGCAGCACGGGACAGGGTGGCTACACCTTC
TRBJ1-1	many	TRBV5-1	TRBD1	CASRIPGTGTEAFF	TGCGCCAGCAGGATCCCCGGGACAGGGACTGAAGCTTTCTTT
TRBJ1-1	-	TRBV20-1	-	CSARDLRRDTEAFF	TGCAGTGCTAGAGATCTTCGCCGGGACACTGAAGCTTTCTTT
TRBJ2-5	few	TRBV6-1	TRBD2	CASSRTSGSGGGKDQYF	TGTGCCAGCAGTCGGACTAGCGGGAGTGGGGGGGGTAAGGACCAGTACTTC
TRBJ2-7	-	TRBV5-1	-	CATPPWGSYEQYF	TGCGCCACCCCCCCCTGGGGTTCCTACGAGCAGTACTTC
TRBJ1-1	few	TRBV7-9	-	CASSSYGLWNTEAFF	TGTGCCAGCAGCTCTTACGGACTATGGAACACTGAAGCTTTCTTT
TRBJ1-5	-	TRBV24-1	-	CATSEGGRRPLSQPQHF	TGTGCCACCAGTGAGGGCGGACGACGGCCCCTGAGCCAGCCCCAGCATTTT
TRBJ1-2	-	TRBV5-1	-	CASSQDFGGSRDGYTF	TGCGCCAGCAGCCAAGATTTCGGGGGCTCAAGAGATGGCTACACCTTC
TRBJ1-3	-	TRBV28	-	CASSFQGSSGNTIYF	TGTGCCAGCAGTTTTCAAGGGAGCTCTGGAAACACCATATATTTT
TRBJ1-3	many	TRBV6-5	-	CASQGPGNTIYF	TGTGCCAGCCAGGGACCTGGAAACACCATATATTTT
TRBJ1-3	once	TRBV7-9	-	CASSSTNLSGNTIYF	TGTGCCAGCAGCTCGACAAATCTCTCTGGAAACACCATATATTTT
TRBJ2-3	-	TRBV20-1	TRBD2	CSAGPSGQGTDTQYF	TGCAGTGCGGGACCTAGCGGGCAAGGCACAGATACGCAGTATTTT
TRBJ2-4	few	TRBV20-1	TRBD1	CSAEPQGPQNIQYF	TGCAGTGCGGAACCACAGGGGCCTCAAAACATTCAGTACTTC
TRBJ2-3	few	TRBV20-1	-	CSASYSQTDTQYF	TGCAGTGCTTCTTACAGCCAGACAGATACGCAGTATTTT
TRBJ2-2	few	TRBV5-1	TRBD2	CASSLGLAGANGELFF	TGCGCCAGCAGCTTGGGGCTAGCGGGAGCGAACGGGGAGCTGTTTTTT
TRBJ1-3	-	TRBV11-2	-	CASSSDGGNTIYF	TGTGCCAGCAGCTCGGACGGTGGAAACACCATATATTTT
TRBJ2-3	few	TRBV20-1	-	CSATGALTDTQYF	TGCAGTGCTACGGGGGCCCTCACAGATACGCAGTATTTT
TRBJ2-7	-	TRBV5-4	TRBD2	CASSSGAGDYEQYF	TGTGCCAGCAGCTCCGGAGCGGGGGACTACGAGCAGTACTTC
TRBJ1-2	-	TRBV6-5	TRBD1	CASRDTGQGAVSGYTF	TGTGCCAGCAGAGATACGGGACAGGGGGCTGTATCTGGCTACACCTTC
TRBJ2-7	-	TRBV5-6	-	CASSLSLYEQYF	TGTGCCAGCAGCCTCAGTCTTTACGAGCAGTACTTC
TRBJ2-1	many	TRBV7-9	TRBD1	CASSPDRDEQFF	TGTGCCAGCAGCCCTGACAGGGATGAGCAGTTCTTC
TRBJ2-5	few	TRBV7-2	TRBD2	CASSYGLAQETQYF	TGTGCCAGCAGCTACGGACTAGCTCAAGAGACCCAGTACTTC
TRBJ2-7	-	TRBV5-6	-	CASSLFGSNSYEQYF	TGTGCCAGCAGCCTGTTCGGATCAAACTCCTACGAGCAGTACTTC
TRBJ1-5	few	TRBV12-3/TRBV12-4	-	CASSPTLDSNQPQHF	TGTGCCAGCAGTCCGACACTAGATAGCAATCAGCCCCAGCATTTT